The clone carrying this T cell receptor (beta chain) appeared once. As it was prepared, the TCRbeta library received unique molecular identifiers. TCRdb independently ran MiXCR on the PCR reads; one entry per CDR3 protein. The sample includes some 590,000 distinct CDR3 sequences, about 11% of them seen just once. The data originate from a study of T-cell reconstitution after alpha-beta-depleted transplantation in children. This CDR3 comprises 16 residues. The V gene's germline CDR1 is MNHEY and CDR2 SMNVEV (reference sequence). Trimming took 6 bases from V and 0 from J; bases not matched to a gene: 6.

The sample in question was PBMCs from the stem cell graft donor, obtained from the stem cell graft. The rearrangement uses TRBV27 and TRBJ2-5; TRBD2 agrees at 11 bases. The source of this sequence is a human donor who donated a stem cell graft to a child with acute myeloid leukemia. The CDR3 is CASSRLAGMYQETQYF. The CDR3 DNA sequence: TGTGCCAGCAGCAGACTAGCGGGAATGTACCAAGAGACCCAGTACTTC.